This T cell receptor (beta chain) derives from a study of tumor-infiltrating lymphocytes in primary liver carcinoma. Study outcomes and limitations: The top-250-clone fraction was significantly higher in tumors than in blood (p = 0.039).

This clonotype was seen a handful of times. Its target is unknown. At one end the junction does not follow the germline gene, possibly because of a read error. Germline V gene data show CDR1 as SGHTA and CDR2 as FQGTGA. The CDR3 contains 15 residues. Co-extraction yielded RNA and DNA from 20-30 mg of unsorted bulk tissue. Every patient had chronic HBV infection and was treatment-naive. Five separate regions per tumor were sampled. With 400 to 550 ng total RNA as template and a constant-region primer, TCR beta cDNA was made. ARM-PCR, slightly modified, supplied the TCR beta libraries through three nested multiplex PCR rounds. Two initial PCR rounds of about 10 cycles each paired TRBV1-TRBV30 forward primers with a C-beta reverse primer. Each CDR3 protein is one row after TCRdb ran MiXCR on the multiplex PCR reads. The sample lists 100,000 to 150,000 distinct CDR3 sequences; under 65% were seen once.

The receptor was isolated from a woman aged 60 to 75 with primary liver carcinoma and hepatitis B virus infection. Sequencing input: liver tumor tissue from sampling region 3. The subset was: tumor region T3, left-lateral pole. The rearrangement links TRBV7-3 to TRBJ2-3; 9 bases map to TRBD2. In DNA, the CDR3 is TGTGCCAGCAGCTCGTTAGCGGGGGCCTCCTATACGCAATATTTT. Residues: CASSSLAGASYTQYF.